Listed here are 13 T cell receptor beta chains from one sample, sequenced in a study of T cells after yellow fever vaccination. TCRdb passed the 5' RACE reads through MiXCR, listing each CDR3 protein once. The data show a few hundred thousand distinct CDR3 sequences, less than 3.5% seen once. This specimen consisted of CD4+ T cells sorted from PBMCs, obtained 10 days after the yellow fever booster vaccination. These TCRs come from a man aged 18 to 30 who received the YFV17D yellow fever vaccine.

The sample holds a few counts of this clonotype. This chain links TRBV7-9 with TRBJ1-3, with TRBD1 matching over 8 bases. The CDR3 extends over 14 amino acids. Germline trimming cut 8 bases from V and 5 bases from J; bases unmatched to any gene: 8. Germline V lookup: CDR1 SEHNR, CDR2 FQNEAQ (reference sequence). As DNA, the CDR3 is TGTGCCAGCGGCTCTGGACAGGGAAGAAACACCATATATTTT. Translation gives CASGSGQGRNTIYF. The variable domain in full, completed from reference TRBV7-9 and TRBJ1-3, reads DTGVSQNPRHKITKRGQNVTFRCDPISEHNRLYWYRQTLGQGPEFLTYFQNEAQLEKSRLLSDRFSAERPKGSFSTLEIQRTEQGDSAMYLCASGSGQGRNTIYFGEGSWLTVV.

This rearrangement joins TRBV21-1 to TRBJ2-4; the table's D call of TRBD1 was not tested on the DNA. TRBV21-1 is designated a pseudogene. The CDR3 extends over 17 amino acids. The DNA of the CDR3 is TGTGCCAGCAGCAAAGCCCCCCCACGATTAGCCAAAAACATTCAGTACTTC. This translates into CASSKAPPRLAKNIQYF.

The CDR3 here is CASSYGGVTDTQYF. CDR3 DNA sequence: TGTGCCAGCAGCTACGGGGGGGTGACAGATACGCAGTATTTT. V is TRBV7-9 and J is TRBJ2-3; 8 positions agree with TRBD2. J lost 3 bases, V lost 4 bases, and 3 bases had no gene match. The CDR3 runs to 14 residues. Germline loops: CDR1 SEHNR, CDR2 FQNEAQ (reference sequence).

This clonotype was observed at least ten times. The V gene is TRBV5-1, the J gene TRBJ1-1, with 7 bases matching TRBD1. The V gene's germline CDR1 is SGHRS and CDR2 YFSETQ. This CDR3 has 13 amino acids. V lost 4 bases to trimming and J lost 7 bases; unmatched junction nucleotides: 7. CDR3: CASSVTGDGEAFF. CDR3 sequence (DNA): TGCGCCAGCAGCGTTACAGGGGACGGTGAAGCTTTCTTT.

Ten or more counts support this clonotype. The chain is built from TRBV11-2 and TRBJ2-1, with 7 bases aligning to TRBD1. The germline V gene encodes CDR1 SGHAT and CDR2 FQNNGV. This CDR3 is 13 amino acids long. J lost 9 bases, V lost 5 bases, and 7 bases had no gene match. The CDR3 DNA is TGTGCCAGCAGCACACACAGGGGTGTTGAGCAGTTCTTC. Its translation: CASSTHRGVEQFF.

In this sample, this clonotype turned up many times. The CDR3 DNA reads TGCGCCAGCAGCCAAGAGGAGGGGGCTCCCGGGGAGCTGTTTTTT. Its protein product is CASSQEEGAPGELFF. The V gene is TRBV4-3, the J gene TRBJ2-2, with D possibly TRBD1 on 7 matching bases. The CDR3 covers 15 residues. In germline, CDR1 is LGHNA, CDR2 YSLEER. Trimming left V 0 bases short and J 6 bases short, with 11 bases between.

There are many counts of this clonotype. The genes are TRBV5-1 and TRBJ1-1; D is unclear. V lost 0 bases and J 1 base, leaving 7 bases between the germline ends. This CDR3 has 14 residues. Germline assignment: CDR1 SGHRS and CDR2 YFSETQ. CDR3 sequence: CASSLAPPNTEAFF. The CDR3 DNA follows: TGCGCCAGCAGCTTGGCCCCCCCGAACACTGAAGCTTTCTTT.

This sequence joins TRBV5-1 and TRBJ1-1; tentative D call: TRBD1 (5 bases). This CDR3 has 13 residues. V dropped 0 bases and J dropped 11 bases, with 14 bases sitting between them. Germline-derived CDR1 and CDR2 are SGHRS and YFSETQ. CDR3 loop: CASSLGQRTGAFF. In nucleotides, the CDR3 is TGCGCCAGCAGCTTGGGACAGCGGACGGGCGCTTTCTTT.

This clonotype was found a few times. The chain employs TRBV12-3 or TRBV12-4 and TRBJ1-2, with 9 bases lining up with TRBD1. V shed 6 bases, J shed 4 bases, and the junction held 6 bases outside the gene matches. The CDR3 spans 14 residues. As DNA, the CDR3 is TGTGCCAGCAGACCTAGGGACAGGGCCTATGGCTACACCTTC. Protein: CASRPRDRAYGYTF.

This clonotype showed up just a few times. V and J are TRBV18 and TRBJ2-1; D unclear. Per the germline V gene, CDR1 is KGHSH and CDR2 is LQKENI. The CDR3 totals 13 residues. The ends were cut back, 6 bases at V and 9 bases at J, with 15 bases in the middle. The CDR3 spells CASSPSGELEQFF. The CDR3 bases are TGTGCCAGCTCCCCCAGTGGCGAGCTTGAGCAGTTCTTC.

The J gene is TRBJ1-1, the V gene TRBV6-5; the match to TRBD1 covers 7 bases. The CDR3 is 11 residues long. Trimming at V came to 10 bases and at J to 5 bases, leaving 4 bases not matched to a gene. The germline V gene encodes CDR1 MNHEY and CDR2 SVGAGI. DNA for the CDR3: TGTGCCACCAACAGGGGAACTGAAGCTTTCTTT. It translates to CATNRGTEAFF.

The V call is TRBV12-3 or TRBV12-4, the J call TRBJ2-7; maybe TRBD1 (7 bases). CDR3 length: 15 residues. The ends were cut back, 3 bases at V and 0 bases at J, with 12 bases in the middle. The CDR3 loop is CASSLEGADSYEQYF. The CDR3 bases are TGTGCCAGCAGTTTGGAGGGGGCTGACTCCTACGAGCAGTACTTC.

This clonotype showed up many times. This chain joins TRBV6-5 and TRBJ2-3; TRBD2 matches at 7 bases. J lost 5 bases, V lost 6 bases, and 8 bases had no gene match. CDR1 and CDR2 from the germline V gene are MNHEY and SVGAGI. This CDR3 is built from 14 residues. Here the CDR3 DNA reads TGTGCCAGCAGACAACGGGGGGAGGGAGATACGCAGTATTTT. Protein product: CASRQRGEGDTQYF.